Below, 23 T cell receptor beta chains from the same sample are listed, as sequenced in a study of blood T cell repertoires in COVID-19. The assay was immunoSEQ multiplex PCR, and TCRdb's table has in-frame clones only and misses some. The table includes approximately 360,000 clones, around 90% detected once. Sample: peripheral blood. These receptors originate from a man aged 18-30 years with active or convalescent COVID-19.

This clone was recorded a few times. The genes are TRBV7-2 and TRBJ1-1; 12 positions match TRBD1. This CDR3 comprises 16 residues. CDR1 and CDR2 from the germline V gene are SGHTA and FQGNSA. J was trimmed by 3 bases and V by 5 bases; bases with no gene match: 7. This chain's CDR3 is CASSLIGTGGYTEAFF. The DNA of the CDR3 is TGTGCCAGCAGCCTAATAGGGACAGGGGGCTACACTGAAGCTTTCTTT.

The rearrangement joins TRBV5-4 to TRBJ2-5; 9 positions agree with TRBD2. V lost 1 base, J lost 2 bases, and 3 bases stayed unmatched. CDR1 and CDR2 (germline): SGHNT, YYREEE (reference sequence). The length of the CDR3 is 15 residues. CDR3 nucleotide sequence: TGTGCCAGCAGCTTGAGGCTAGCGGGACAAGAGACCCAGTACTTC. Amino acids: CASSLRLAGQETQYF.

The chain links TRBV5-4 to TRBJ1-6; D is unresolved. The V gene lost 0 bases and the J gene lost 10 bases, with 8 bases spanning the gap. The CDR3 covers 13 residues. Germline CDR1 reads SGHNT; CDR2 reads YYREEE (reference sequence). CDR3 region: CASSLDGGSPLHF. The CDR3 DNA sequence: TGTGCCAGCAGCTTGGACGGCGGATCACCCCTCCACTTT.

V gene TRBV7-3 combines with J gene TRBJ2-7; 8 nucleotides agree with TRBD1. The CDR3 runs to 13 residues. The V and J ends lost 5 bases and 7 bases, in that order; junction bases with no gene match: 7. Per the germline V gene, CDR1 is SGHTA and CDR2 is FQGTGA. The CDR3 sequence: CASSTDRVREQYF. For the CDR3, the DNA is TGTGCCAGCAGCACGGACAGGGTCCGTGAGCAGTACTTC.

CDR3 in amino acids: CASRTEIYQPQHF. The CDR3 DNA sequence: TGTGCCAGCCGGACAGAGATATATCAGCCCCAGCATTTT. V is TRBV19 and J is TRBJ1-5; D may be TRBD1 (6 bases). The CDR3 spans 13 residues. V shed 9 bases and J shed 5 bases, with 14 bases lying between them. CDR1 LNHDA and CDR2 SQIVND come from the germline V gene (reference sequence).

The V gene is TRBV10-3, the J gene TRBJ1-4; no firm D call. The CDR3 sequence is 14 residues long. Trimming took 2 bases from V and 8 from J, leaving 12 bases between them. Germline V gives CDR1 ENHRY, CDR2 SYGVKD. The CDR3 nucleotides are TGTGCCATCAGTGAGAGAGGGAGGAGAGAAAAACTGTTTTTT. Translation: CAISERGRREKLFF.

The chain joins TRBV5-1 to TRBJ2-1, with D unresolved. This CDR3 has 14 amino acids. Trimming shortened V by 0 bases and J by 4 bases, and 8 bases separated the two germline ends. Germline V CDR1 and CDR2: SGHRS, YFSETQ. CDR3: CASSLAYGYNEQFF. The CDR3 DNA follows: TGCGCCAGCAGCTTGGCTTACGGTTACAATGAGCAGTTCTTC.

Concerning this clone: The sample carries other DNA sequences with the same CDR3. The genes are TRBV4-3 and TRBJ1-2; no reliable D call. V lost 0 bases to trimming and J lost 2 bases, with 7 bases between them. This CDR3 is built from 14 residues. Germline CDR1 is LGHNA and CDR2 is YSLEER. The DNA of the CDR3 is TGCGCCAGCAGCCAAGACGGTATAAACTATGGCTACACCTTC. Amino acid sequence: CASSQDGINYGYTF.

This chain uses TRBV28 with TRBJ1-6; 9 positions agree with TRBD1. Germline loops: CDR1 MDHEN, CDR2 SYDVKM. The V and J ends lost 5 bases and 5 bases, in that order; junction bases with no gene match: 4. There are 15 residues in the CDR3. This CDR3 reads CASSPGTGNNSPLHF. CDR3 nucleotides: TGTGCCAGCAGTCCCGGGACAGGGAATAATTCACCCCTCCACTTT.

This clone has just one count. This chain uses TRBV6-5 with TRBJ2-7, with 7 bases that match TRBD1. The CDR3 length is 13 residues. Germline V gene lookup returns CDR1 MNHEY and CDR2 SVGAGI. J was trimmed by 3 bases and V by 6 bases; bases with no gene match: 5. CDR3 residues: CASSPGQNYEQYF. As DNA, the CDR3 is TGTGCCAGCAGCCCGGGACAGAACTACGAGCAGTACTTC.

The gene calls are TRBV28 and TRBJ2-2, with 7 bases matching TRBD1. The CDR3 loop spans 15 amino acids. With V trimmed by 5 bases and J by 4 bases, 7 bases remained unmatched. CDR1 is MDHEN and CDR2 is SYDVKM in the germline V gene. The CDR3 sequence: CASSPSTGFTGELFF. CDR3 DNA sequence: TGTGCCAGCAGTCCTTCGACAGGGTTCACCGGGGAGCTGTTTTTT.

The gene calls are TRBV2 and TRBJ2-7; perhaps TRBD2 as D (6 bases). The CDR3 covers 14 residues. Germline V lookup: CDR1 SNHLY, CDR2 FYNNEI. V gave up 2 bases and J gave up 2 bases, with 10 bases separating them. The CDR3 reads CASSEYGRTYEQYF. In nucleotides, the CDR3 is TGTGCCAGCAGTGAATACGGGAGAACCTACGAGCAGTACTTC.

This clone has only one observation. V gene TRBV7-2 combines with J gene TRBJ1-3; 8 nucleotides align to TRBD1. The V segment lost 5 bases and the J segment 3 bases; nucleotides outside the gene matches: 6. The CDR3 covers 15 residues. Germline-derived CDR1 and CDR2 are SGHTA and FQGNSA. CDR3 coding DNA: TGTGCCAGCAGCATATCCGGGACAGGTGGAAACACCATATATTTT. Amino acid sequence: CASSISGTGGNTIYF.

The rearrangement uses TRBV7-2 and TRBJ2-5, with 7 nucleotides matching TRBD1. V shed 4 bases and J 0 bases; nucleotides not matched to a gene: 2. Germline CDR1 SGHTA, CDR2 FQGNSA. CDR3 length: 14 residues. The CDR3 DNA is TGTGCCAGCAGCTACGACAGGGACCAAGAGACCCAGTACTTC. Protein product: CASSYDRDQETQYF.

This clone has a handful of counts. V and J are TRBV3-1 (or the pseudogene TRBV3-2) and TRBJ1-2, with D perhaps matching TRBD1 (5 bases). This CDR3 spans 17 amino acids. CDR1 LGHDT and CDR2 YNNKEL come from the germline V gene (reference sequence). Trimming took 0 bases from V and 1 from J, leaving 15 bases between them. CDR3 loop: CASSQDRGHPYNYGYTF. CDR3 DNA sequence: TGTGCCAGCAGCCAAGATAGGGGTCATCCATATAACTATGGCTACACCTTC.

The CDR3 DNA reads TGCAGCGTAGTAACAGGGGGCGGCACCGGGGAGCTGTTTTTT. Translating it yields CSVVTGGGTGELFF. The rearrangement uses TRBV29-1 and TRBJ2-2; 9 positions agree with TRBD1. The CDR3 sequence is 14 residues long. V was pared by 6 bases and J by 4 bases, with 6 bases of the junction left unmatched. The V gene's germline CDR1 is SQVTM and CDR2 ANQGSEA.

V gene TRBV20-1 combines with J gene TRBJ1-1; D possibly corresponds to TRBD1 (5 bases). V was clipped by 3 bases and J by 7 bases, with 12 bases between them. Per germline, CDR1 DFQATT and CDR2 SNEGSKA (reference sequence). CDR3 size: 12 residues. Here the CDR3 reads CSASGARIEAFF. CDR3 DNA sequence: TGCAGTGCTAGTGGGGCCAGAATTGAAGCTTTCTTT.

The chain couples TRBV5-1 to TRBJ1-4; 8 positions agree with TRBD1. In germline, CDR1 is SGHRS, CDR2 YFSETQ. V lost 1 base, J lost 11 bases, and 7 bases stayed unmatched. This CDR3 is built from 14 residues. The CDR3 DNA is TGCGCCAGCAGCTTGTCGGACAGGGTCGATAAACTGTTTTTT. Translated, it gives CASSLSDRVDKLFF.

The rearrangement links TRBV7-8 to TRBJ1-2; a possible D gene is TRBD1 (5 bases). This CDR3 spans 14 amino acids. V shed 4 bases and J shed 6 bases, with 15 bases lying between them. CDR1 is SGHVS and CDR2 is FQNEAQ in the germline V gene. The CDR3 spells CASSYGRGVDGYTF. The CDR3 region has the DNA TGTGCCAGCAGCTACGGTCGGGGGGTGGATGGCTACACCTTC.

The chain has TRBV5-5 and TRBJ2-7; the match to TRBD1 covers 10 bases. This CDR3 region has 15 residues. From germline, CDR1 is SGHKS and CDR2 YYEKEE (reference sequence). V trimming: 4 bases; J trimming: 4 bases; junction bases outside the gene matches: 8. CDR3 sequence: CASSRPGQGLYEQYF. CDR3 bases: TGTGCCAGCAGCCGACCGGGACAGGGGCTTTACGAGCAGTACTTC.

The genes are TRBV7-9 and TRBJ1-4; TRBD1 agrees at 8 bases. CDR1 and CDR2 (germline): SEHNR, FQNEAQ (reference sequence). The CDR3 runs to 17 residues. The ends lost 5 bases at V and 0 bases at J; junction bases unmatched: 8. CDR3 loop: CASSHDRGIATNEKLFF. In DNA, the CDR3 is TGTGCCAGCAGCCATGACAGGGGTATTGCAACTAATGAAAAACTGTTTTTT.

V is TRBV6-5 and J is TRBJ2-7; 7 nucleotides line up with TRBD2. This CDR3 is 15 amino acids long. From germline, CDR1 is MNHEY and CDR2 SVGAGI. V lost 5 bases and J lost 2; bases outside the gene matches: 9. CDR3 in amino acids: CASSRGGAIAYEQYF. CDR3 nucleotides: TGTGCCAGCAGTAGGGGAGGGGCGATTGCCTACGAGCAGTACTTC.

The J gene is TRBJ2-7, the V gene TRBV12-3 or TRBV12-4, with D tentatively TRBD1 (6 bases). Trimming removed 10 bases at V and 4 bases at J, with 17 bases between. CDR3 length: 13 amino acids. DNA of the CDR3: TGTGCCACCAACCGGGACACTCAATACGAGCAGTACTTC. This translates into CATNRDTQYEQYF.